Listed here is a single TCR beta chain. The antigen remains undetermined. The sample comes from a study of PD-L1 blockade in urothelial cancer. Study-wide background: Blood was subjected to analysis at 3 weeks (second dose) and 6 weeks following treatment start. Study outcomes and limitations: Pretreatment peripheral blood TCR clonality that fell below the median predicted better survival among the patients studied.

The method was immunoSEQ multiplex PCR; TCRdb's version includes in-frame clones alone and lacks a portion of them. The sample shows 38,000 or so clones, about 83% of them seen only once. CDR3 length: 16 residues. From germline, CDR1 is LNHDA and CDR2 SQIVND (reference sequence). V shed 7 bases and J 6 bases; nucleotides not matched to a gene: 12. The material sequenced was PBMCs, taken around atezolizumab (anti-PD-L1) treatment. The receptor was isolated from a man between 60 and 70 years old with urothelial cancer. V gene TRBV19 combines with J gene TRBJ2-1, with 10 nucleotides matching TRBD2. In nucleotides, the CDR3 is TGTGCCAGTACCAATCCTATAGCGGGAGGCCGCAATGAGCAGTTCTTC. It specifies CASTNPIAGGRNEQFF.